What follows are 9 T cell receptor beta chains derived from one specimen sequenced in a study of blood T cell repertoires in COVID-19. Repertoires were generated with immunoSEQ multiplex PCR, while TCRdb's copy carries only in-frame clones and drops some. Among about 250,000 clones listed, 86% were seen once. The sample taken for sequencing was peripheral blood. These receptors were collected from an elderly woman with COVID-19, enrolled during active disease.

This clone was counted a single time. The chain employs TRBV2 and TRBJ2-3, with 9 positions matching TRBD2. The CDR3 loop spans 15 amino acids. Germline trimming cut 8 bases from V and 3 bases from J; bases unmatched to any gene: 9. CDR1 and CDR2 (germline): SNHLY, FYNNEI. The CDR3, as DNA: TGTGCCAGCCAACGAGCGGGGGGATGGACAGATACGCAGTATTTT. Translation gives CASQRAGGWTDTQYF. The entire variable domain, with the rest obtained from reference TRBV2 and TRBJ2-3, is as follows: EPEVTQTPSHQVTQMGQEVILRCVPISNHLYFYWYRQILGQKVEFLVSFYNNEISEKSEIFDDQFSVERPDGSNFTLKIRSTKLEDSAMYFCASQRAGGWTDTQYFGPGTRLTVL.

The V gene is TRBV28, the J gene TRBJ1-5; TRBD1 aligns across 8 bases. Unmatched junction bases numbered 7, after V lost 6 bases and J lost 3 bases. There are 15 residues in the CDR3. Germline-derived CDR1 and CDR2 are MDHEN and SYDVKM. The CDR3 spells CASSSRQGNNQPQHF. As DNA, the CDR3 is TGTGCCAGCAGCTCCCGACAGGGGAACAATCAGCCCCAGCATTTT.

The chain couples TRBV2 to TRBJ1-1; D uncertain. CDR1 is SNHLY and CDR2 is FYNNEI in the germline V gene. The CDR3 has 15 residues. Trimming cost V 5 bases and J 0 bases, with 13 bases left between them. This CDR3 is CASSKGRSMNTEAFF. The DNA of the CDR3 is TGTGCCAGCAGTAAAGGACGGAGCATGAACACTGAAGCTTTCTTT.

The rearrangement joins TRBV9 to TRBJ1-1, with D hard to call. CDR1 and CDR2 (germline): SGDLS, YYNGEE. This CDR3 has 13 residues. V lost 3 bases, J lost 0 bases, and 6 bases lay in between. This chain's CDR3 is CASSGRMNTEAFF. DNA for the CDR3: TGTGCCAGCAGCGGCAGGATGAACACTGAAGCTTTCTTT.

The CDR3 coding sequence is TGCGCCAGCAGCTTGGGAGGGACAAGTCCCTACGAGCAGTACTTC. It codes for CASSLGGTSPYEQYF. The chain combines TRBV5-1 with TRBJ2-7, with a tentative D call TRBD1 (6 bases). Germline CDR1 reads SGHRS; CDR2 reads YFSETQ. The CDR3 covers 15 residues. V dropped 0 bases and J dropped 2 bases, with 12 bases sitting between them.

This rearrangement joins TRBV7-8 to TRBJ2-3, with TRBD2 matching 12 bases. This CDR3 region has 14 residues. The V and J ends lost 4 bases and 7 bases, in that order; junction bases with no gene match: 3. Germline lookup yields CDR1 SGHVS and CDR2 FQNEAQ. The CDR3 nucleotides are TGTGCCAGCAGCTCTAGCGGGGGGGCCTATACGCAGTATTTT. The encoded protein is CASSSSGGAYTQYF.

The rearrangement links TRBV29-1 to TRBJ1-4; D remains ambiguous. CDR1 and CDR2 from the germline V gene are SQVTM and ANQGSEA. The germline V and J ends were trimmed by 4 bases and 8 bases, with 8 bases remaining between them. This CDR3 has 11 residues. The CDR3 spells CSVVAREKLFF. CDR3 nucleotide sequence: TGCAGCGTTGTAGCGAGAGAAAAACTGTTTTTT.

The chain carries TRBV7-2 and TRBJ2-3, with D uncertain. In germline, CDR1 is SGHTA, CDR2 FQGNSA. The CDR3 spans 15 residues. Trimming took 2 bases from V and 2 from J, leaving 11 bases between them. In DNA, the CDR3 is TGTGCCAGCAGCTTATCAAGAACTCCCACAGATACGCAGTATTTT. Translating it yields CASSLSRTPTDTQYF.

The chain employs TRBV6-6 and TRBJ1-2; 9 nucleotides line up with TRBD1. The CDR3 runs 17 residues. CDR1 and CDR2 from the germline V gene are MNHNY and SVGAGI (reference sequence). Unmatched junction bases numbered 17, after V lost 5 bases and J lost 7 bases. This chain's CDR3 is CASSPTTLGTGRSGYTF. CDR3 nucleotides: TGTGCCAGCAGTCCCACTACACTTGGGACAGGGCGAAGTGGCTACACCTTC.